Below, 19 T cell receptor beta chains from the same sample are listed, as sequenced in a study of blood T cell repertoires in COVID-19. The method was immunoSEQ multiplex PCR; TCRdb's version includes in-frame clones alone and lacks a portion of them. The table lists a few hundred thousand clones, about 83% of them singletons. Material for sequencing was PBMCs or T cells enriched from blood (not recorded which). The receptors originated from a woman between 35 and 50 years old who had recovered from COVID-19.

The chain is built from TRBV28 and TRBJ1-1, with a weak D call TRBD1 (6 bases). CDR1 and CDR2 (germline): MDHEN, SYDVKM. V was shortened by 3 bases and J by 3 bases, with 14 bases between the two germline ends. The CDR3 contains 15 residues. The CDR3 protein is CASSFWGPGDTEAFF. CDR3 nucleotide sequence: TGTGCCAGCAGTTTTTGGGGGCCCGGCGACACTGAAGCTTTCTTT.

The genes are TRBV29-1 and TRBJ2-6; TRBD1 matches at 8 bases. This CDR3 has 15 amino acids. In germline, CDR1 is SQVTM, CDR2 ANQGSEA. Trimming at V came to 1 base and at J to 3 bases, leaving 2 bases not matched to a gene. CDR3 sequence: CSVEVQGDGANVLTF. The CDR3 DNA reads as TGCAGCGTTGAAGTACAGGGGGATGGGGCCAACGTCCTGACTTTC.

The CDR3 region has the DNA TGTGCCAGCAGCCCACGGGAGTACTATGGCTACACCTTC. This sequence encodes CASSPREYYGYTF. This chain connects TRBV3-1 (or the pseudogene TRBV3-2) to TRBJ1-2; D is uncertain. Germline CDR1 and CDR2: LGHDT and YNNKEL (reference sequence). This CDR3 is built from 13 residues. The V end was cut by 4 bases, the J end by 3 bases, with 9 bases between.

The chain couples TRBV7-9 to TRBJ2-7, with 10 bases matching TRBD1. After removal of 5 bases from V and 4 bases from J, the junction contained 8 bases not matched to a gene. CDR1 SEHNR and CDR2 FQNEAQ come from the germline V gene (reference sequence). This CDR3 is 15 amino acids long. CDR3 nucleotide sequence: TGTGCCAGCAGCCAAACGGACAGGGGGGATTACGAGCAGTACTTC. It specifies CASSQTDRGDYEQYF. Based on the CDR3 plus reference TRBV7-9 and TRBJ2-7, the full variable domain is DTGVSQNPRHKITKRGQNVTFRCDPISEHNRLYWYRQTLGQGPEFLTYFQNEAQLEKSRLLSDRFSAERPKGSFSTLEIQRTEQGDSAMYLCASSQTDRGDYEQYFGPGTRLTVT.

V and J are TRBV2 and TRBJ2-1; 9 bases are shared with TRBD2. The ends lost 7 bases at V and 8 bases at J; junction bases unmatched: 12. The CDR3 length is 15 residues. Germline CDR1 reads SNHLY; CDR2 reads FYNNEI. For the CDR3, the DNA is TGTGCCAGCAACCCTAGCGGGAAGGGGTCGGATGAGCAGTTCTTC. It translates to CASNPSGKGSDEQFF.

This clone was observed a single time. V gene TRBV4-3 combines with J gene TRBJ2-5, with 12 bases aligning to TRBD2. Losses at the gene ends were 2 bases for V and 4 bases for J; bases not matched to a gene: 2. This CDR3 region has 15 residues. Germline CDR1 reads LGHNA; CDR2 reads YSLEER. This chain's CDR3 is CASSQRGLAGETQYF. Written as DNA, the CDR3 is TGCGCCAGCAGCCAACGGGGACTAGCGGGAGAGACCCAGTACTTC.

V is TRBV21-1 and J is TRBJ2-5; the D call of TRBD1 is as the table states it, not checked on the DNA. TRBV21-1 is annotated as a pseudogene. The CDR3 has 16 residues. CDR3 amino acids: CASSKAGRVVFETQYF. The CDR3 DNA reads as TGTGCCAGCAGCAAAGCCGGCAGGGTAGTTTTCGAGACCCAGTACTTC.

V and J are TRBV19 and TRBJ2-2; the D gene is possibly TRBD1 (5 bases). CDR1 and CDR2 from the germline V gene are LNHDA and SQIVND (reference sequence). CDR3 length equals 13 residues. Trimming stripped 4 bases from V and 6 bases from J, with 9 bases between. For the CDR3, the DNA is TGTGCCAGTAGTACGACAGTCCCCGGGGAGCTGTTTTTT. Residues: CASSTTVPGELFF.

The J gene is TRBJ2-1, the V gene TRBV24-1, with TRBD2 as a possible D gene (6 bases). Trimming removed 1 base at V and 7 bases at J, with 13 bases between. The CDR3 has 15 residues. Germline assignment: CDR1 KGHDR and CDR2 SFDVKD. The CDR3 DNA follows: TGTGCCACCAGTGATTTTGGTCTAGCGAAGAATGAGCAGTTCTTC. Translation gives CATSDFGLAKNEQFF.

This clone has more than one count but fewer than ten. CDR3 region: CASSSPTSGKSADTQYF. The CDR3 DNA reads as TGCGCCAGCAGCTCCCCGACTAGCGGGAAGTCGGCAGATACGCAGTATTTT. The rearrangement joins TRBV5-1 to TRBJ2-3, with TRBD2 matching 11 bases. The trim removed 3 bases at V and 4 bases at J, leaving 10 bases unmatched. CDR1 is SGHRS, CDR2 YFSETQ, per germline. This CDR3 is 17 amino acids long.

Only a few counts were recorded for this clone. The rearrangement uses TRBV20-1 and TRBJ2-1, with D hard to call. The CDR3 length is 13 residues. The germline CDR1 and CDR2 sequences are DFQATT and SNEGSKA (reference sequence). V shed 3 bases and J shed 6 bases, with 12 bases lying between them. For the CDR3, the DNA is TGCAGTGCTAGTAGCTTTCTTCTCAATGAGCAGTTCTTC. It codes for CSASSFLLNEQFF.

The V and J genes are TRBV7-8 and TRBJ2-3; 10 bases match TRBD2. Germline V gene sequence: CDR1 SGHVS, CDR2 FQNEAQ. V was clipped by 2 bases and J by 2 bases; unmatched bases: 7. This CDR3 has 17 residues. DNA for the CDR3: TGTGCCAGCAGCTTATTTACTAGCGGGGTTACCACAGATACGCAGTATTTT. Protein product: CASSLFTSGVTTDTQYF.

The chain links TRBV19 to TRBJ1-2; no firm D call. V lost 4 bases and J lost 1, with 7 bases in between. Germline values: CDR1 LNHDA, CDR2 SQIVND (reference sequence). The CDR3 totals 13 residues. For the CDR3, the DNA is TGTGCCAGTAGTACAGACATTAACTATGGCTACACCTTC. Its translation: CASSTDINYGYTF.

The rearrangement joins TRBV7-9 to TRBJ1-1; 7 bases line up with TRBD1. The germline V gene has CDR1 SEHNR and CDR2 FQNEAQ (reference sequence). This CDR3 spans 14 amino acids. The V segment lost 5 bases and the J segment 5 bases; nucleotides outside the gene matches: 8. CDR3 loop: CASSPTGVRTEAFF. The DNA for the CDR3 is TGTGCCAGCAGCCCCACAGGGGTGCGAACTGAAGCTTTCTTT.

In this sample, this clone turned up a few times. The rearrangement joins TRBV9 to TRBJ1-2; 9 bases align to TRBD1. The CDR3 is 13 amino acids. V dropped 2 bases and J dropped 8; count of bases not matched to a gene: 4. CDR1 SGDLS and CDR2 YYNGEE come from the germline V gene. CDR3 sequence: CASSVRDREGYTF. The CDR3 DNA reads TGTGCCAGCAGCGTCCGGGACAGGGAAGGCTACACCTTC.

This clone appeared a single time. This chain connects TRBV30 to TRBJ1-2; D unclear. CDR1 GTSNPN and CDR2 SVGIG come from the germline V gene (reference sequence). Trimming shortened V by 0 bases and J by 7 bases, and 18 bases separated the two germline ends. The CDR3 is 15 residues long. DNA of the CDR3: TGTGCCTGGAGTGTCTCCAGTTACTATGGTTCTGGCTACACCTTC. The encoded protein is CAWSVSSYYGSGYTF.

This sequence joins TRBV5-4 and TRBJ2-1, with 12 bases matching TRBD2. CDR1 is SGHNT, CDR2 YYREEE, per germline (reference sequence). Germline trimming cut 5 bases from V and 10 bases from J; bases unmatched to any gene: 13. The CDR3 has 16 amino acids. The CDR3 DNA sequence: TGTGCCAGCAGAGTGGGGGTTGGACTAGCGGGACAGGAGCAGTTCTTC. This translates into CASRVGVGLAGQEQFF.

The genes are TRBV6-5 and TRBJ1-6; D ambiguous. With 4 bases removed from V and 5 bases from J, the gap between germline ends came to 6 bases. In germline, CDR1 is MNHEY, CDR2 SVGAGI. The CDR3 loop spans 13 amino acids. CDR3 nucleotide sequence: TGTGCCAGCAGTTCCCAGAATAATTCACCCCTCCACTTT. This sequence encodes CASSSQNNSPLHF.

The chain combines TRBV14 with TRBJ1-1; 9 bases are a match to TRBD1. The V gene end was trimmed by 5 bases and the J gene end by 5 bases; junction bases not matched to a gene: 3. CDR1 is SGHDN and CDR2 is FVKESK in the germline V gene. CDR3 length equals 13 residues. The CDR3 reads CASSSTGGTEAFF. In DNA form, the CDR3 reads TGTGCCAGCAGCTCGACAGGGGGGACTGAAGCTTTCTTT.